This is a list of T cell receptor beta chains from one sample in a study of blood T cells in healthy people across ages. MiXCR, run by TCRdb on the 5' RACE reads, gives a single entry per CDR3 protein. The data show about 780,000 distinct CDR3 sequences, around half seen once. The sequenced sample consisted of blood. These receptors were taken from a man older than 75 in good health. CDR3s include the opening cysteine and the closing phenylalanine or tryptophan. Fields, in order: D gene, J gene, clone size, V gene, CDR3 protein, CDR3 DNA. The D gene is left open where the match is weak. Expanded clones get a size class; other rows say once, few or many, or leave the size out.

>TRBD2|TRBJ2-7|-|TRBV20-1
CSASGRNYEQCF
TGCAGTGCTAGCGGGAGGAACTACGAGCAGTGCTTC
>TRBD1|TRBJ2-5|-|TRBV12-3/TRBV12-4
CASRRTGGSSYAQYF
TGTGCCAGCAGACGTACAGGGGGGTCCTCCTACGCGCAGTACTTC
>-|TRBJ2-1|-|TRBV24-1
CATSDLARQANEQFF
TGTGCCACCAGTGATTTGGCCCGACAGGCCAATGAGCAGTTCTTC
>-|TRBJ1-2|-|TRBV5-1
CASGRRVYGYTF
TGCGCCAGCGGACGGCGGGTCTATGGCTACACCTTC
>TRBD2|TRBJ2-5|-|TRBV12-3/TRBV12-4
CASSFLSGGHTLGETQYF
TGTGCCAGCAGTTTCTTGAGCGGGGGGCATACACTGGGGGAGACCCAGTACTTC
>TRBD2|TRBJ2-7|-|TRBV6-2/TRBV6-3
CASSYRGLAGSHEQYF
TGTGCCAGCAGTTACCGGGGACTAGCGGGGAGCCACGAGCAGTACTTC
>-|TRBJ1-1|few|TRBV20-1
CSARDYSREGPLEAFF
TGCAGTGCTAGAGATTACAGCCGAGAGGGACCGCTTGAAGCTTTCTTT
>-|TRBJ2-5|-|TRBV5-1
CASSKRATQVRETQYF
TGCGCCAGCAGCAAGCGGGCGACGCAGGTCCGGGAGACCCAGTACTTC
>-|TRBJ2-5|-|TRBV10-3
CAISESAGREPQYF
TGTGCCATCAGTGAGTCGGCGGGACGGGAGCCCCAGTACTTC
>-|TRBJ2-1|-|TRBV5-1
CASTNGPGGQFF
TGCGCCAGCACCAACGGCCCCGGCGGGCAGTTCTTC
>TRBD2|TRBJ2-5|few|TRBV27
CASSLNPSGSRETQYF
TGTGCCAGCAGTTTAAACCCTAGCGGGAGCCGAGAGACCCAGTACTTC
>-|TRBJ2-1|-|TRBV12-3/TRBV12-4
CASSFSSGNEQFF
TGTGCCAGCAGTTTTAGTTCCGGCAATGAGCAGTTCTTC
>TRBD2|TRBJ2-1|-|TRBV28
CASSLIFGLAGVNEQFF
TGTGCCAGCAGTTTAATCTTTGGGCTAGCGGGAGTGAATGAGCAGTTCTTC
>TRBD2|TRBJ2-5|many|TRBV10-3
CAISEAGGQETQYF
TGTGCCATCAGTGAGGCGGGGGGGCAAGAGACCCAGTACTTC
>TRBD2|TRBJ2-1|-|TRBV24-1
CATSDPGLLAGAYNEQFF
TGTGCCACCAGTGATCCGGGGTTGCTAGCGGGCGCCTACAATGAGCAGTTCTTC
>TRBD2|TRBJ2-7|few|TRBV29-1
CSAGGFSGTYEQYF
TGCAGCGCTGGCGGGTTTAGCGGGACCTACGAGCAGTACTTC
>-|TRBJ1-1|once|TRBV2
CASNRMVQNTEAFF
TGTGCCAGCAACAGAATGGTTCAGAACACTGAAGCTTTCTTT
>-|TRBJ2-7|-|TRBV20-1
CSARRTDAYEQYF
TGCAGTGCTAGGCGAACAGATGCCTACGAGCAGTACTTC
>-|TRBJ2-7|few|TRBV3-1
CASSPLRNLYEQYF
TGTGCCAGCAGCCCACTACGAAACCTCTACGAGCAGTACTTC
>-|TRBJ2-5|few|TRBV29-1
CSVEGQGPETQYF
TGCAGCGTTGAAGGGCAGGGCCCAGAGACCCAGTACTTC
>-|TRBJ2-3|-|TRBV9
CASSVETIDTQYF
TGTGCCAGCAGCGTAGAAACGATAGATACGCAGTATTTT
>TRBD2|TRBJ2-3|-|TRBV7-8
CASSRNSRTSGTDTQYF
TGTGCCAGCAGCCGCAATTCCAGGACTAGCGGGACAGATACGCAGTATTTT
>TRBD1|TRBJ1-2|-|TRBV18
CASSPPGQDSGYTF
TGTGCCAGCTCACCTCCGGGACAGGATTCTGGCTACACCTTC
>-|TRBJ2-3|-|TRBV5-1
CASSQRFGGGTDTQYF
TGCGCCAGCAGCCAGAGGTTCGGGGGCGGCACAGATACGCAGTATTTT
>-|TRBJ1-1|-|TRBV12-3/TRBV12-4
CASSRQTSTEAFF
TGTGCCAGCAGCCGACAGACCAGCACTGAAGCTTTCTTT
>-|TRBJ2-1|many|TRBV20-1
CSGLRAGAFNEQFF
TGCAGTGGCCTCAGGGCAGGGGCGTTCAATGAGCAGTTCTTC
>-|TRBJ2-2|-|TRBV12-3/TRBV12-4
CASSTTGGGTGELFF
TGTGCCAGCAGTACAACAGGGGGAGGGACCGGGGAGCTGTTTTTT
>TRBD2|TRBJ2-1|few|TRBV12-3/TRBV12-4
CASSLPLQREWDNEQFF
TGTGCCAGCAGTTTACCCCTCCAGCGGGAGTGGGACAATGAGCAGTTCTTC
>-|TRBJ2-3|-|TRBV4-3
CASSQDTSLRGTQYF
TGCGCCAGCAGCCAAGACACCAGCCTTAGAGGGACGCAGTATTTT
>TRBD2|TRBJ2-5|many|TRBV6-2/TRBV6-3
CASSKAGTQETQYF
TGTGCCAGCAGTAAAGCGGGAACCCAAGAGACCCAGTACTTC
>TRBD2|TRBJ2-7|-|TRBV4-2
CASSQELAGTPYNEQYF
TGTGCCAGCAGCCAGGAACTAGCGGGGACCCCATACAATGAGCAGTACTTC
>-|TRBJ2-1|many|TRBV20-1
CSARDTGNPGREQFF
TGCAGTGCTAGAGATACTGGGAACCCTGGTCGGGAGCAGTTCTTC
>-|TRBJ1-4|few|TRBV20-1
CSARRAANEKLFF
TGCAGTGCTAGACGGGCAGCTAATGAAAAACTGTTTTTT
>TRBD2|TRBJ2-1|-|TRBV20-1
CSARGLGTSGRGYNEQFF
TGCAGTGCTAGAGGTCTGGGGACTAGCGGGAGGGGGTACAATGAGCAGTTCTTC
>TRBD1|TRBJ2-7|-|TRBV5-1
CASARAGQGENEQYF
TGCGCCAGTGCAAGGGCGGGACAGGGGGAAAACGAGCAGTACTTC
>-|TRBJ2-1|-|TRBV30
CAWSNRNEQFF
TGTGCCTGGAGTAACCGTAATGAGCAGTTCTTC
>-|TRBJ1-6|-|TRBV7-2
CASRLGASSYNSPLHF
TGTGCCAGCAGACTGGGGGCCAGCTCCTATAATTCACCCCTCCACTTT
>-|TRBJ2-1|-|TRBV12-3/TRBV12-4
CASSLIQGGGNEQFF
TGTGCCAGCAGTTTAATCCAGGGAGGAGGCAATGAGCAGTTCTTC
>-|TRBJ1-5|few|TRBV6-6
CASSYSIRQGNQPQHF
TGTGCCAGCAGTTACTCGATTAGGCAGGGGAATCAGCCCCAGCATTTT
>-|TRBJ1-5|-|TRBV27
CASRQGGGQPQHF
TGTGCCAGCAGACAGGGCGGTGGGCAGCCCCAGCATTTT
>-|TRBJ2-3|-|TRBV27
CASTRTAISTDTQYF
TGTGCCAGCACCCGGACAGCTATTAGCACAGATACGCAGTATTTT
>TRBD2|TRBJ2-3|-|TRBV7-3
CASSSMTSGGTDTQYF
TGTGCCAGCAGCTCGATGACTAGCGGGGGCACAGATACGCAGTATTTT
>TRBD2|TRBJ2-7|few|TRBV29-1
CSVDVAGGMYEQYF
TGCAGCGTTGATGTCGCGGGAGGGATGTACGAGCAGTACTTC
>-|TRBJ2-5|-|TRBV20-1
CSAISTDQETQYF
TGCAGTGCTATATCAACAGACCAAGAGACCCAGTACTTC
>TRBD2|TRBJ2-1|-|TRBV24-1
CATSDGLAGAFLEQFF
TGTGCCACCAGTGATGGACTAGCGGGGGCCTTTTTGGAGCAGTTCTTC
>-|TRBJ2-3|-|TRBV27
CASQARGVGTDTQYF
TGTGCCAGCCAGGCCAGGGGCGTGGGCACAGATACGCAGTATTTT
>-|TRBJ2-6|-|TRBV28
CASSRRDRYPSGANVLTF
TGTGCCAGCAGTAGGAGGGACAGATATCCCTCTGGGGCCAACGTCCTGACTTTC
>TRBD2|TRBJ2-1|few|TRBV5-5
CASSFGTSVGNEQFF
TGTGCCAGCAGCTTCGGGACTAGCGTAGGCAATGAGCAGTTCTTC
>-|TRBJ1-5|-|TRBV20-1
CSARDLGERGQPQHF
TGCAGTGCTAGAGATCTGGGTGAACGGGGTCAGCCCCAGCATTTT
>-|TRBJ2-3|few|TRBV6-1
CASSQKRDAQYF
TGTGCCAGCAGCCAGAAACGAGATGCGCAGTATTTT
>-|TRBJ2-3|-|TRBV4-2
CASSQTSLTDTQYF
TGTGCCAGCAGCCAAACTAGCCTAACAGATACGCAGTATTTT
>TRBD1|TRBJ2-7|many|TRBV12-3/TRBV12-4
CASTPGQGVYEQYF
TGTGCCAGCACCCCTGGGCAGGGGGTCTACGAGCAGTACTTC
>-|TRBJ2-7|few|TRBV11-3
CASSFGPLYNEQYF
TGTGCCAGCAGCTTTGGACCTCTCTACAATGAGCAGTACTTC